The text below deals with one T cell receptor (beta chain). Its specific antigen is unknown. No much larger clone is present one base from it, and per-base qualities are unavailable. Looking up the germline V gene yields CDR1 MDHEN and CDR2 SYDVKM. Trimming costs V 2 bases and J 3 bases, and their ends lie 7 bases apart. Its CDR3 holds 14 amino acids, cysteine through phenylalanine. The only DNA kept is the CDR3, 42 bases in frame from the first base. Collaborating institutions collected whole blood in K2EDTA tubes following their own protocols. For TCRbeta analysis, collaborators shipped samples as frozen whole blood, isolated PBMCs, or DNA extracted from either of those sample types. TCRbeta CDR3 regions were amplified from genomic DNA using the immunoSEQ Assay, a bias-controlled multiplex PCR. The published analysis was carried out like this. The number of nucleated cells in each sample was estimated from the amplification of reference gene primers within the assay. Sequence reads were collapsed and filtered to measure the absolute abundance of every unique TCRbeta CDR3 rearrangement. Productive Simpson clonality was computed per sample as the square root of Simpson's diversity index over productive rearrangements. TCRdb holds this immuneACCESS table with in-frame rearrangements only. Some clones are missing; in checked studies, unresolved V genes explain under half, and the rest has no known cause. The V and J calls and the clone size are those of that table, but D and trimming were determined from the DNA. The sample table contains approximately 76,000 clones; only one count was recorded for roughly 85% of them. The ten largest clonotypes hold more than 7.5% of the sample.

The sample is drawn from a study of blood T cell repertoires in COVID-19 (dated by TCRdb to 2018 to 2020). A note on the overall study: The collaborator samples originated in the United States, Italy and Spain and spanned the acute and convalescent phases of COVID-19. The repertoires were released in a freely available public database intended as a resource for research on the immune response to SARS-CoV-2. The samples were drawn from two sources: the first 160 participants of the ongoing ImmuneRACE study, and 1,000 to 1,500 subjects contributed by 6 global collaborators. Where available, HLA class I and class II types were taken from metadata supplied by the sample provider and were not determined by assay-based typing. Nearly every sample came with metadata listing a de-identified subject ID, COVID-19 status, age in years and sex. Deeply sampled blood TCRbeta repertoires from subjects exposed to, actively infected with, or recovered from COVID-19 were included in the dataset. The material from the prospective study consisted of cDNA or gDNA derived from T cells, B-cell-depleted T cells, or PBMCs. Overall study outcomes, separate from this receptor: The amount of clinical and demographic metadata varied by source and participant and was provided uncurated.

Rearrangement joined TRBV28 to TRBJ1-4; no D gene call is confident. The sample was peripheral blood. The clonotype originates from a man aged 30 to 39 with acute or convalescent COVID-19. The CDR3 protein is CASSLSQANEKLFF. The nucleotide sequence reads as follows: TGTGCCAGCAGTTTAAGCCAGGCTAATGAAAAACTGTTTTTT.